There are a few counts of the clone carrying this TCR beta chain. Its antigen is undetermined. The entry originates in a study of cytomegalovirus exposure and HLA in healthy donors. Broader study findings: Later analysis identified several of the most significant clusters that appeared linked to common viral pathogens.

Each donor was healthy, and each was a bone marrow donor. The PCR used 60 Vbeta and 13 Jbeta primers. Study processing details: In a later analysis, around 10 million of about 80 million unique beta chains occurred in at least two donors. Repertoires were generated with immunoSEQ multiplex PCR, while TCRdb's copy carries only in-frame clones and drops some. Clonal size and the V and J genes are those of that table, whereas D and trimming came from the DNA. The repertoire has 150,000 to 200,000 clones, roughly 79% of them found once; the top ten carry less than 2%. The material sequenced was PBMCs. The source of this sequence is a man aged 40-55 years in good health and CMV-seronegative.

CDR3 region: CASSDSAMNTEAFF. The CDR3 nucleotides read TGTGCCAGCAGTGACAGTGCCATGAACACTGAAGCTTTCTTT. V usage is TRBV25-1 and J usage is TRBJ1-1; D is ambiguous. Trimming shortened V by 3 bases and J by 0 bases, and 8 bases separated the two germline ends. The germline gives CDR1 MGHDK, CDR2 SYGVNS. The length of the CDR3 is 14 residues.